Presented here are 17 T cell receptor beta chains from one specimen sequenced in a study of T cell changes during pregnancy in multiple sclerosis. The assay was immunoSEQ multiplex PCR, and TCRdb's table has in-frame clones only and misses some. Found here are 35,000 to 45,000 clones, 80% to 95% of them singletons; the top ten hold roughly 1.9%. Source: CD4+ T cells from peripheral blood mononuclear cells, taken after pregnancy. The receptors here all came from a female donor in good health, enrolled as a control in a pregnancy study.

The V and J genes are TRBV19 and TRBJ2-2; maybe TRBD1 (5 bases). The V gene lost 6 bases and the J gene lost 3 bases, with 11 bases spanning the gap. The CDR3 is 14 amino acids. CDR1 and CDR2 (germline): LNHDA, SQIVND (reference sequence). CDR3 nucleotides: TGTGCCAGTAGCTGGACACCCGACACCGGGGAGCTGTTTTTT. It translates to CASSWTPDTGELFF.

The chain uses TRBV28 and TRBJ2-7; 8 nucleotides line up with TRBD2. This CDR3 is built from 18 residues. V shed 6 bases, J shed 1 base, and the junction held 17 bases outside the gene matches. CDR1 and CDR2 (germline): MDHEN, SYDVKM. CDR3 loop: CASRHPRGREGQSYEQYF. CDR3 bases: TGTGCCAGCAGACATCCCAGAGGACGGGAGGGCCAGTCCTACGAGCAGTACTTC.

The rearrangement joins TRBV10-3 to TRBJ2-1, with 7 bases aligning to TRBD2. Trimming removed 7 bases from V and 2 bases from J; junction bases left unmatched: 8. The CDR3 loop spans 15 amino acids. The V gene's germline CDR1 is ENHRY and CDR2 SYGVKD. The CDR3: CAIKGVSGTYNEQFF. The CDR3 DNA is TGTGCCATCAAAGGAGTAAGCGGGACCTACAATGAGCAGTTCTTC.

This chain links TRBV15 with TRBJ2-7; perhaps TRBD1 as D (5 bases). The CDR3 is made up of 13 amino acids. The V and J ends lost 0 bases and 4 bases respectively, with 7 bases between them. Germline CDR1 is LNHNV and CDR2 is YYDKDF (reference sequence). Here the CDR3 DNA reads TGTGCCACCAGCAGAGATCAGGGATACGAGCAGTACTTC. It encodes CATSRDQGYEQYF.

V gene TRBV19 combines with J gene TRBJ2-7; TRBD2 agrees at 13 bases. Germline trimming cut 5 bases from V and 4 bases from J; bases unmatched to any gene: 5. The CDR3 totals 15 residues. In germline, CDR1 is LNHDA, CDR2 SQIVND (reference sequence). CDR3 coding DNA: TGTGCCAGTAGTCCCCGGACTAGCGGGAGATACGAGCAGTACTTC. Its protein is CASSPRTSGRYEQYF.

The chain joins TRBV4-3 to TRBJ2-3, with 10 bases lining up with TRBD2. After removal of 0 bases from V and 1 base from J, the junction contained 10 bases not matched to a gene. The CDR3 has 19 residues. The germline gives CDR1 LGHNA, CDR2 YSLEER. CDR3 in amino acids: CASSQDGGPGTSGTDTQYF. In DNA, the CDR3 is TGCGCCAGCAGCCAAGATGGGGGCCCCGGGACTAGCGGCACAGATACGCAGTATTTT.

The CDR3 coding sequence is TGTGCCAGCAGTGAATTTCATGAGCAGTACTTC. This encodes CASSEFHEQYF. V and J are TRBV25-1 and TRBJ2-7, with no clear D. The V and J ends lost 1 base and 7 bases respectively, with 5 bases between them. The CDR3 is made up of 11 amino acids. The V gene's germline CDR1 is MGHDK and CDR2 SYGVNS.

The genes are TRBV5-3 and TRBJ1-3; D gene uncertain. TRBV5-3 is an ORF, with its function uncertain. The V and J ends lost 8 bases and 4 bases respectively, with 16 bases between them. The CDR3 extends over 14 amino acids. The CDR3 DNA reads TGTGCCAGGACGGCGGAATCAACCGGAAACACCATATATTTT. This codes for CARTAESTGNTIYF.

This chain uses TRBV2 with TRBJ2-5, with D possibly being TRBD1 (6 bases). Germline V gene lookup returns CDR1 SNHLY and CDR2 FYNNEI. The CDR3 is made up of 13 amino acids. V gave up 4 bases and J gave up 5 bases, with 11 bases separating them. CDR3 nucleotides: TGTGCCAGCAGTGTGGCTAGGGGGGAGACCCAGTACTTC. This encodes CASSVARGETQYF.

Only a few counts were recorded for this clone. This chain joins TRBV19 and TRBJ1-4; 8 bases are shared with TRBD1. The CDR3 covers 15 residues. Germline trimming cut 5 bases from V and 8 bases from J; bases unmatched to any gene: 10. The germline gives CDR1 LNHDA, CDR2 SQIVND (reference sequence). Here the CDR3 reads CASSFQGARGEKLFF. The CDR3 nucleotides are TGTGCCAGTAGTTTCCAGGGGGCGCGAGGAGAAAAACTGTTTTTT.

The chain is built from TRBV5-1 and TRBJ2-1, with TRBD2 matching over 7 bases. This CDR3 comprises 13 residues. V trimming: 7 bases; J trimming: 4 bases; junction bases outside the gene matches: 5. CDR1 is SGHRS and CDR2 is YFSETQ in the germline V gene. This CDR3 reads CASASGPYNEQFF. CDR3 DNA: TGCGCCAGCGCTAGCGGTCCATACAATGAGCAGTTCTTC.

The chain combines TRBV15 with TRBJ1-3; D remains ambiguous. The CDR3 extends over 14 amino acids. The V and J ends lost 0 bases and 0 bases respectively, with 3 bases between them. The V gene's germline CDR1 is LNHNV and CDR2 YYDKDF (reference sequence). In nucleotides, the CDR3 is TGTGCCACCAGCAGAGAACACTCTGGAAACACCATATATTTT. Its protein is CATSREHSGNTIYF. Based on the CDR3 plus reference TRBV15 and TRBJ1-3, the full variable domain is DAMVIQNPRYQVTQFGKPVTLSCSQTLNHNVMYWYQQKSSQAPKLLFHYYDKDFNNEADTPDNFQSRRPNTSFCFLDIRSPGLGDTAMYLCATSREHSGNTIYFGEGSWLTVV.

The CDR3 region has the DNA TGTGCCAGCAGTTTCTCGACAGGATATAATTCACCCCTCCACTTT. This sequence encodes CASSFSTGYNSPLHF. The chain recombines TRBV28 with TRBJ1-6; possibly TRBD1 for D (6 bases). From germline, CDR1 is MDHEN and CDR2 SYDVKM. The length of the CDR3 is 15 residues. V gave up 3 bases and J gave up 4 bases, with 10 bases separating them.

The V gene is TRBV28, the J gene TRBJ1-5, with a tentative D call TRBD1 (6 bases). The germline CDR1 and CDR2 sequences are MDHEN and SYDVKM. The V end was cut by 0 bases, the J end by 1 base, with 10 bases between. This CDR3 comprises 16 residues. This chain's CDR3 is CASSLWGGASNQPQHF. CDR3 DNA: TGTGCCAGCAGTTTATGGGGGGGGGCCAGCAATCAGCCCCAGCATTTT.

The chain uses TRBV19 and TRBJ2-1, with 9 bases fitting TRBD2. The germline V gene encodes CDR1 LNHDA and CDR2 SQIVND (reference sequence). Germline trimming cut 5 bases from V and 5 bases from J; bases unmatched to any gene: 4. CDR3 size: 14 residues. CDR3 bases: TGTGCCAGTAGTTCGCGGGGGGGCCACAATGAGCAGTTCTTC. Amino acids: CASSSRGGHNEQFF. The full variable domain, its missing parts supplied by reference TRBV19 and TRBJ2-1, is DGGITQSPKYLFRKEGQNVTLSCEQNLNHDAMYWYRQDPGQGLRLIYYSQIVNDFQKGDIAEGYSVSREKKESFPLTVTSAQKNPTAFYLCASSSRGGHNEQFFGPGTRLTVL.

The genes are TRBV28 and TRBJ2-3; 7 bases fit TRBD2. This CDR3 comprises 16 residues. The trim removed 9 bases at V and 4 bases at J, leaving 16 bases unmatched. Germline V lookup: CDR1 MDHEN, CDR2 SYDVKM. The CDR3 DNA reads as TGTGCCAGTAACCCCGCCGGGGGGAGAGGCGCAGATACGCAGTATTTT. Amino acid sequence: CASNPAGGRGADTQYF.

This clone was seen more than once but under ten times. The chain joins TRBV19 to TRBJ1-1; D not resolved. The V and J ends lost 6 bases and 3 bases respectively, with 5 bases between them. This CDR3 is 11 amino acids long. Germline V gene data show CDR1 as LNHDA and CDR2 as SQIVND (reference sequence). CDR3 sequence: CASSVDTEAFF. Here the CDR3 DNA reads TGTGCCAGTAGCGTAGACACTGAAGCTTTCTTT.